This TCR beta chain was retrieved from a study of T cells after posttransplantation cyclophosphamide. Study results and caveats: Donor-recipient repertoire similarity was low at 1-2 months, rising over year one. TRB overlap between skin or GI tissue T cells and blood was limited.

This clone came up many times. Its matching antigen is unknown. The CDR3 is made up of 12 amino acids. Per the germline V gene, CDR1 is SGHNT and CDR2 is YENEEA. V was cut by 5 bases and J by 5 bases, with 8 bases left in between. Data came from immunoSEQ multiplex PCR; TCRdb stores just in-frame clones and leaves some out. The sample offers 7,000 or so clones and no singletons, the top ten holding 6%. A marrow graft followed busulfan-fludarabine conditioning, with cyclophosphamide on days +3 and +4. The V gene is TRBV11-3, the J gene TRBJ2-3; D might be TRBD1 (6 bases). This TCR was sampled from a female patient between 50 and 59 years old who received an allogeneic stem cell transplant from an unrelated donor, was CMV-positive, and had acute GVHD only. Some T cells could come from the graft donor. Source: PBMCs, taken after allogeneic stem cell transplant with posttransplant cyclophosphamide. CDR3 DNA sequence: TGTGCCAGCAGCCCACAGGGAGATACGCAGTATTTT. Translating gives CASSPQGDTQYF. The full variable domain, rest sourced from reference TRBV11-3 and TRBJ2-3, is EAGVVQSPRYKIIEKKQPVAFWCNPISGHNTLYWYLQNLGQGPELLIRYENEEAVDDSQLPKDRFSAERLKGVDSTLKIQPAELGDSAVYLCASSPQGDTQYFGPGTRLTVL.